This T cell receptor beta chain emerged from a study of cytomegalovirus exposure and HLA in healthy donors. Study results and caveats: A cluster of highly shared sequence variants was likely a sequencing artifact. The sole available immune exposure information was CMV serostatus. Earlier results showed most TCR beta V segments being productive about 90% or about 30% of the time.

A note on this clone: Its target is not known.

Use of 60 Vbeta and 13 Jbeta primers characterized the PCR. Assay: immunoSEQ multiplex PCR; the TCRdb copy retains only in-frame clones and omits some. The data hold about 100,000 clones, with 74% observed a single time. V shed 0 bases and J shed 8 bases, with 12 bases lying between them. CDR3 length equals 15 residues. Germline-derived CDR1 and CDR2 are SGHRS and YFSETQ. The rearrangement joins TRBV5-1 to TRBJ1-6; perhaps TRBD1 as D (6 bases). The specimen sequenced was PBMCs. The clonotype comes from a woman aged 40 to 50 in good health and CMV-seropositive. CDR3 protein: CASSLGQPGDSPLHF. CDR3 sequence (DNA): TGCGCCAGCAGCTTGGGGCAACCAGGGGATTCACCCCTCCACTTT.